This passage covers 19 T cell receptor beta chains from one sample sequenced in a study of T cell responses to AZD1222 COVID-19 vaccine. Generated by immunoSEQ multiplex PCR, the TCRdb table keeps only in-frame clones and is missing some. The sample carries roughly 140,000 clones, about 91% recorded once. The material sequenced was peripheral blood, taken on day 0 of AZD1222 vaccination. These receptors all come from an adult in good health.

The chain has TRBV18 and TRBJ1-2; no reliable D call. Germline assignment: CDR1 KGHSH and CDR2 LQKENI. This CDR3 has 15 residues. Trimming shortened V by 4 bases and J by 1 base, and 13 bases separated the two germline ends. CDR3 amino acids: CASSRGRGFNYGYTF. The DNA for the CDR3 is TGTGCCAGCTCACGCGGGCGCGGATTTAACTATGGCTACACCTTC.

The chain couples TRBV6-6 to TRBJ2-3; 11 bases line up with TRBD2. After removal of 5 bases from V and 1 base from J, the junction contained 11 bases not matched to a gene. CDR1 and CDR2 from the germline V gene are MNHNY and SVGAGI (reference sequence). The CDR3 has 18 residues. The CDR3 nucleotides are TGTGCCAGCAGTCCCTCGTCAAATAGCGGGAGGGGCACAGATACGCAGTATTTT. Translation gives CASSPSSNSGRGTDTQYF.

The chain is built from TRBV11-3 and TRBJ2-7, with TRBD1 matching over 9 bases. V gave up 4 bases and J gave up 3 bases; unmatched junction bases: 7. From germline, CDR1 is SGHNT and CDR2 YENEEA. The CDR3 covers 15 residues. Here the CDR3 DNA reads TGTGCCAGCAGCTATATCGGGACAGGGAGCTACGAGCAGTACTTC. It specifies CASSYIGTGSYEQYF.

This sequence joins TRBV28 and TRBJ1-5, with D perhaps TRBD1 (5 bases). This CDR3 comprises 13 residues. Germline CDR1 reads MDHEN; CDR2 reads SYDVKM. V was clipped by 5 bases and J by 9 bases, with 14 bases between them. CDR3 sequence: CASSLDRFRPQHF. The CDR3, as DNA: TGTGCCAGCAGTCTCGACAGATTCCGGCCCCAGCATTTT. The variable domain in full, completed from reference TRBV28 and TRBJ1-5, reads DVKVTQSSRYLVKRTGEKVFLECVQDMDHENMFWYRQDPGLGLRLIYFSYDVKMKEKGDIPEGYSVSREKKERFSLILESASTNQTSMYLCASSLDRFRPQHFGDGTRLSIL.

This clone was detected only a few times. This chain links TRBV12-3 or TRBV12-4 with TRBJ2-1; D gene unclear. Trimming stripped 6 bases from V and 2 bases from J, with 5 bases between. The CDR3 spans 12 residues. This chain's CDR3 is CASRDAYNEQFF. The CDR3 nucleotides read TGTGCCAGCAGGGATGCCTACAATGAGCAGTTCTTC.

This clone was counted a few times. The rearrangement links TRBV30 to TRBJ1-6; 9 positions agree with TRBD1. V lost 0 bases to trimming and J lost 9 bases; unmatched junction nucleotides: 6. Germline assignment: CDR1 GTSNPN and CDR2 SVGIG (reference sequence). The CDR3 has 15 amino acids. CDR3: CAWSVTTGGISPLHF. In nucleotides, the CDR3 is TGTGCCTGGAGTGTCACGACAGGGGGGATTTCACCCCTCCACTTT.

This clone was counted once. The chain employs TRBV28 and TRBJ1-1; D not certain. The CDR3 contains 12 residues. The germline CDR1 and CDR2 sequences are MDHEN and SYDVKM. Trimming removed 3 bases from V and 2 bases from J, with 4 bases in between. The CDR3 nucleotides are TGTGCCAGCAGTTTGCTTAACACTGAAGCTTTCTTT. It yields the protein CASSLLNTEAFF. The whole variable domain, remainder taken from reference TRBV28 and TRBJ1-1, is DVKVTQSSRYLVKRTGEKVFLECVQDMDHENMFWYRQDPGLGLRLIYFSYDVKMKEKGDIPEGYSVSREKKERFSLILESASTNQTSMYLCASSLLNTEAFFGQGTRLTVV.

The rearrangement links TRBV28 to TRBJ2-2; 10 bases agree with TRBD2. This CDR3 has 14 amino acids. With 6 bases clipped from V and 7 bases from J, the junction kept 5 bases outside the gene matches. Germline loops: CDR1 MDHEN, CDR2 SYDVKM. CDR3: CASRRAGGVGELFF. The CDR3 DNA reads as TGTGCCAGCAGAAGAGCGGGAGGGGTCGGGGAGCTGTTTTTT.

This clone came up once. The CDR3, as DNA: TGTGCCAGCAGCCGGTGGGCGGGAGAGGGAGAGACCCAGTACTTC. It specifies CASSRWAGEGETQYF. The chain uses TRBV3-1 (or the pseudogene TRBV3-2) and TRBJ2-5, with 7 positions matching TRBD2. Germline V lookup: CDR1 LGHDT, CDR2 YNNKEL (reference sequence). This CDR3 contains 15 residues. The V gene end was trimmed by 4 bases and the J gene end by 4 bases; junction bases not matched to a gene: 9.

V and J are TRBV27 and TRBJ2-7, with 9 bases lining up with TRBD1. This CDR3 region has 18 residues. Germline values: CDR1 MNHEY, CDR2 SMNVEV (reference sequence). With 5 bases clipped from V and 2 bases from J, the junction kept 16 bases outside the gene matches. CDR3 sequence: CASSNPVTGDRATYEQYF. The CDR3 region has the DNA TGTGCCAGCAGTAATCCAGTAACCGGGGACAGGGCTACCTACGAGCAGTACTTC.

V and J are TRBV12-3 or TRBV12-4 and TRBJ2-1, with D possibly matching TRBD1 (6 bases). The CDR3 sequence is 13 residues long. The ends were cut back, 5 bases at V and 9 bases at J, with 14 bases in the middle. CDR3 amino acids: CASSTGLKREQFF. Here the CDR3 DNA reads TGTGCCAGCAGTACAGGGTTGAAGCGTGAGCAGTTCTTC.

The chain couples TRBV27 to TRBJ1-5; 8 positions match TRBD1. Trimming cost V 3 bases and J 2 bases; bases outside gene matches: 6. Germline V CDR1 and CDR2: MNHEY, SMNVEV (reference sequence). The CDR3 spans 16 residues. The CDR3 region has the DNA TGTGCCAGCAGTTTGACAGGGGAATATGGCAATCAGCCCCAGCATTTT. This gives the protein CASSLTGEYGNQPQHF.

This chain connects TRBV13 to TRBJ1-1; D not certain. The CDR3 has 13 residues. V was pared by 0 bases and J by 1 base, with 3 bases between. CDR1 is PRHDT, CDR2 FYEKMQ, per germline (reference sequence). In DNA form, the CDR3 reads TGTGCCAGCAGCTTAGGCACGAACACTGAAGCTTTCTTT. It encodes CASSLGTNTEAFF.

DNA of the CDR3: TGTGCCAGCGCCGACGACAGGAACTATGGCTACACCTTC. Translating gives CASADDRNYGYTF. The chain recombines TRBV5-4 with TRBJ1-2, with D maybe TRBD1 (6 bases). The CDR3 totals 13 residues. Trimming shortened V by 7 bases and J by 2 bases, and 12 bases separated the two germline ends. Germline CDR1 reads SGHNT; CDR2 reads YYREEE (reference sequence). The variable domain in full, completed from reference TRBV5-4 and TRBJ1-2, reads ETGVTQSPTHLIKTRGQQVTLRCSSQSGHNTVSWYQQALGQGPQFIFQYYREEENGRGNFPPRFSGLQFPNYSSELNVNALELDDSALYLCASADDRNYGYTFGSGTRLTVV.

The CDR3 nucleotides are TGTGCCAGCAGTGTGCTAGCGGGGAATGAGCAGTTCTTC. It yields the protein CASSVLAGNEQFF. V gene TRBV2 combines with J gene TRBJ2-1, with TRBD2 identical over 9 bases. V gave up 4 bases and J gave up 7 bases; unmatched junction bases: 2. The CDR3 contains 13 residues. Per the germline V gene, CDR1 is SNHLY and CDR2 is FYNNEI.

This chain uses TRBV9 with TRBJ2-2; possible D gene TRBD2, 6 bases. Germline-derived CDR1 and CDR2 are SGDLS and YYNGEE. Trimming pared 3 bases from V and 5 bases from J, leaving 14 bases between. There are 15 residues in the CDR3. CDR3 coding DNA: TGTGCCAGCAGCGAGGGCACTAGCAGTACCGGGGAGCTGTTTTTT. It yields the protein CASSEGTSSTGELFF.

The genes are TRBV9 and TRBJ2-3; tentatively, D is TRBD1 (7 bases). The length of the CDR3 is 17 residues. Germline CDR1 and CDR2: SGDLS and YYNGEE. V lost 0 bases and J 4 bases, leaving 18 bases between the germline ends. The CDR3 DNA is TGTGCCAGCAGCGTAGCTCAGGGGGGAGATGTGGCAGATACGCAGTATTTT. It encodes CASSVAQGGDVADTQYF.

The V and J genes are TRBV27 and TRBJ2-5, with D uncertain. Trimming left V 8 bases short and J 1 base short, with 11 bases between. This CDR3 region has 13 residues. The germline CDR1 and CDR2 sequences are MNHEY and SMNVEV (reference sequence). The CDR3 region has the DNA TGTGCCAGCCGAGGCGCCCCCCAAGAGACCCAGTACTTC. It codes for CASRGAPQETQYF.

J is TRBJ1-2 and V is TRBV9, with 8 bases fitting TRBD1. The CDR3 contains 15 residues. Germline V lookup: CDR1 SGDLS, CDR2 YYNGEE. V was clipped by 3 bases and J by 2 bases; unmatched bases: 6. CDR3 loop: CASSGWTGQNYGYTF. CDR3 bases: TGTGCCAGCAGCGGTTGGACAGGGCAGAACTATGGCTACACCTTC.